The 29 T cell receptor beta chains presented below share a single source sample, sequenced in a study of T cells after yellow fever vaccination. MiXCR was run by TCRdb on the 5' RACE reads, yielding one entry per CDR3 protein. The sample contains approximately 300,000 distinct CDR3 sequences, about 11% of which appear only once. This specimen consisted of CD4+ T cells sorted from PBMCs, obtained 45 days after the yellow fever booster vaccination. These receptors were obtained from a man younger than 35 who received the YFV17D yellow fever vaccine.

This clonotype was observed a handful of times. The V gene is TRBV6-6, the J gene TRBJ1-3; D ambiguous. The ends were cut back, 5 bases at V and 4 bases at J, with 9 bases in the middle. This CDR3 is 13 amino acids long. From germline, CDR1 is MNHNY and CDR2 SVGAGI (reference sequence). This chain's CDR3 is CASSPRFGNTIYF. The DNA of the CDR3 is TGTGCCAGCAGTCCTCGGTTCGGAAACACCATATATTTT.

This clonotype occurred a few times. CDR3: CASRPGNTEAFF. In nucleotides, the CDR3 is TGTGCCAGTAGACCCGGGAACACTGAAGCTTTCTTT. The rearrangement uses TRBV12-3 or TRBV12-4 and TRBJ1-1; no clear D. V was shortened by 9 bases and J by 1 base, with 9 bases between the two germline ends. The CDR3 has 12 amino acids.

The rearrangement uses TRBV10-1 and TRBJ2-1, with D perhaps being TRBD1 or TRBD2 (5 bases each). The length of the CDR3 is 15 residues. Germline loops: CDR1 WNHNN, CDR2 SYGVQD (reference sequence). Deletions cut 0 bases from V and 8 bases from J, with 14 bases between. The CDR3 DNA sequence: TGCGCCAGCAGTGAGTCGGGAGACGAGGGGCATGAGCAGTTCTTC. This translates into CASSESGDEGHEQFF.

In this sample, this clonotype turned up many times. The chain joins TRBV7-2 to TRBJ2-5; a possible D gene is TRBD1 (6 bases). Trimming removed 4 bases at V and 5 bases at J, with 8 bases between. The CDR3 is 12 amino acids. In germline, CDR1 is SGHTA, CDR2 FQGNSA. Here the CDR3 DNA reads TGTGCCAGCAGCTACAGGGCGGAGACCCAGTACTTC. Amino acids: CASSYRAETQYF.

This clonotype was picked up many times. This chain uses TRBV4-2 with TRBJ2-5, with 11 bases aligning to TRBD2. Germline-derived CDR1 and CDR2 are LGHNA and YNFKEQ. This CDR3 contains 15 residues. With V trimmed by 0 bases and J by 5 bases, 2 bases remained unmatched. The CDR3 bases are TGTGCCAGCAGCCAAGAGGCTAGCGGGGGGGAGACCCAGTACTTC. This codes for CASSQEASGGETQYF.

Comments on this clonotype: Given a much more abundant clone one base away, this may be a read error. CDR3 in DNA: TGTGCCAGCAGTTACTCGGGCAGGGGAGAGACCCGGTACTTC. Its translation is CASSYSGRGETRYF. The chain has TRBV6-5 and TRBJ2-5, with D tentatively TRBD1 (6 bases). This CDR3 is built from 14 residues. Germline V gene lookup returns CDR1 MNHEY and CDR2 SVGAGI.

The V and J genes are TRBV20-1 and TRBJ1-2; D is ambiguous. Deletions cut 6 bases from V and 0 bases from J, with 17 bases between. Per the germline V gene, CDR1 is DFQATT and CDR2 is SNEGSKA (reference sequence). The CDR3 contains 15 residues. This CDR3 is CSAVTRRRANYGYTF. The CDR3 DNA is TGCAGTGCCGTGACCCGTAGGAGGGCTAACTATGGCTACACCTTC.

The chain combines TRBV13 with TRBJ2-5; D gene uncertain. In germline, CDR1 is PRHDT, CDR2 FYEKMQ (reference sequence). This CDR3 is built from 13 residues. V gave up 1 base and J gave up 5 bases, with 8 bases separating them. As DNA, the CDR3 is TGTGCCAGCAGCTTAGTAAACCGGGAGACCCAGTACTTC. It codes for CASSLVNRETQYF.

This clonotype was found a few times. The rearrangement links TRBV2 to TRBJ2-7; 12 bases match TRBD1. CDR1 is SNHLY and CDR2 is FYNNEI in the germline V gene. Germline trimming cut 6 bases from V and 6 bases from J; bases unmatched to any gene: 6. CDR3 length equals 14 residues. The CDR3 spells CASSPGQGASEQYV. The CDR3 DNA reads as TGTGCCAGCAGCCCGGGACAGGGGGCAAGCGAGCAGTACGTC.

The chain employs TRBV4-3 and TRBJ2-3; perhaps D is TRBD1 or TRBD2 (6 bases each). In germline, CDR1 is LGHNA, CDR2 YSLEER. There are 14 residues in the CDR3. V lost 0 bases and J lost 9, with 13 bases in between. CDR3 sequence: CASSQEIGGGTQYF. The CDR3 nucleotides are TGCGCCAGCAGCCAAGAGATCGGAGGGGGGACGCAGTATTTT.

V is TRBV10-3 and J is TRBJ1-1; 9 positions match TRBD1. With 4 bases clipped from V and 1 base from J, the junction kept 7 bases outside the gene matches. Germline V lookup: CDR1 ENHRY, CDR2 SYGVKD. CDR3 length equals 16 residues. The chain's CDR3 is CAISVGTGSQNTEAFF. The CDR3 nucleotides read TGTGCCATCAGTGTAGGGACAGGGTCCCAGAACACTGAAGCTTTCTTT.

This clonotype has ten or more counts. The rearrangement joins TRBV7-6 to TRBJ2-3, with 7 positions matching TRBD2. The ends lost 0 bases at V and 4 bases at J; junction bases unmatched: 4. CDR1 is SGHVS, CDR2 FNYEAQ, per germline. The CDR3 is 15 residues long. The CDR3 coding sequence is TGTGCCAGCAGCTTAGCGGGGGGGTTGGCAGATACGCAGTATTTT. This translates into CASSLAGGLADTQYF.

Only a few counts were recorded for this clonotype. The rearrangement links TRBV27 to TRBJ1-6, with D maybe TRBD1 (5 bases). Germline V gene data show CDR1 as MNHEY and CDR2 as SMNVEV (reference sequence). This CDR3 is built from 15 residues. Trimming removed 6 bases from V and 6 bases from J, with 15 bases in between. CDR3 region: CASSVRGTGNSPLHF. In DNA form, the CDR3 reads TGTGCCAGCAGCGTGCGGGGCACTGGTAATTCACCCCTCCACTTT.

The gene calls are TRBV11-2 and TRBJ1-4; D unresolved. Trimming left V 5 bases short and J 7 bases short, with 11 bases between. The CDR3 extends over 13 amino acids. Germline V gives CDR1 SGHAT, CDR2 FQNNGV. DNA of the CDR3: TGTGCCAGCAGCCGCGGCACGGGTGAAAAACTGTTTTTT. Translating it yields CASSRGTGEKLFF.

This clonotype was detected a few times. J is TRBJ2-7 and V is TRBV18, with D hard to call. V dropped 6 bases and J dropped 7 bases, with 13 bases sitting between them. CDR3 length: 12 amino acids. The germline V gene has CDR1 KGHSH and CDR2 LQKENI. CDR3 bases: TGTGCCAGCTCTCCCCAGTACTTGGAGCAGTACTTC. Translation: CASSPQYLEQYF.

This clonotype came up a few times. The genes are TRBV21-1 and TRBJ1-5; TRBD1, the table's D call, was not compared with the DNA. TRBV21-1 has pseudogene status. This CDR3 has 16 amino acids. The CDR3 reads CASSKDGGTVWGPQHF. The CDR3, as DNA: TGTGCCAGCAGCAAAGATGGGGGCACGGTGTGGGGCCCCCAGCATTTT.

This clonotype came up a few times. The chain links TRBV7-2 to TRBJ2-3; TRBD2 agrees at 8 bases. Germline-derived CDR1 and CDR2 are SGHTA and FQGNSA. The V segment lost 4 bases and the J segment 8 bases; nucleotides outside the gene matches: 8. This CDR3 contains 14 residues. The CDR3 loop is CASSSGGGEGTQYF. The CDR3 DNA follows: TGTGCCAGCAGCTCGGGGGGGGGCGAAGGTACGCAGTATTTT.

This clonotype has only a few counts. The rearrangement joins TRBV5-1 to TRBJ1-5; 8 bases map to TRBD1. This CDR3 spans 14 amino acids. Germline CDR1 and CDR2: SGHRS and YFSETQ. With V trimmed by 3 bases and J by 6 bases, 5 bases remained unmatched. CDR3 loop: CASSWETGVQPQHF. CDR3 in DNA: TGCGCCAGCAGCTGGGAGACAGGGGTTCAGCCCCAGCATTTT.

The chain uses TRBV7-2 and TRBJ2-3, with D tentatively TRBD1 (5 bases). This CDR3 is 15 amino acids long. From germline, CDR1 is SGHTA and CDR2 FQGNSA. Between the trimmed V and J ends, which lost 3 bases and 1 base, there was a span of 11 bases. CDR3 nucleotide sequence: TGTGCCAGCAGCTTCCCAGGGTTTGGCACAGATACGCAGTATTTT. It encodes CASSFPGFGTDTQYF.

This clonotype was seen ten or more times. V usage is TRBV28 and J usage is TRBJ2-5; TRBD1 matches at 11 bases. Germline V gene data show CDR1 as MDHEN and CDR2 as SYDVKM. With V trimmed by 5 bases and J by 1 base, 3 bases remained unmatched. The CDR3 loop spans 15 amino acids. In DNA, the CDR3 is TGTGCCAGCAGTGGAGGACAGGGGGCCCAAGAGACCCAGTACTTC. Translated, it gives CASSGGQGAQETQYF.

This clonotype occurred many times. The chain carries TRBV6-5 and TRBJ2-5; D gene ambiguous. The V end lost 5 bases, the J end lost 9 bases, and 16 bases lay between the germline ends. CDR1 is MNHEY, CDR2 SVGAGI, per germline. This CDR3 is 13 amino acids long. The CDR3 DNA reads TGTGCCAGCAGTGACCTATCTTCAGTGTCCCAGTACTTC. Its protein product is CASSDLSSVSQYF.

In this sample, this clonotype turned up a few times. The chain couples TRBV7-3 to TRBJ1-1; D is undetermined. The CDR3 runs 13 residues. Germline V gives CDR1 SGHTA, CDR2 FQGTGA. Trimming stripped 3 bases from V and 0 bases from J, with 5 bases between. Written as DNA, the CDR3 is TGTGCCAGCAGCTTTACGATGAACACTGAAGCTTTCTTT. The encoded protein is CASSFTMNTEAFF.

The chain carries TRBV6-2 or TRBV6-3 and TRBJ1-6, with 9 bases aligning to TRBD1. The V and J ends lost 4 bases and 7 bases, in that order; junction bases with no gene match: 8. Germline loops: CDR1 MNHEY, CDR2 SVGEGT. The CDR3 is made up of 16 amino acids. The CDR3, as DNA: TGTGCCAGCAGTTCAAGGTCCGGGACAGGGAATTCACCCCTCCACTTT. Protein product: CASSSRSGTGNSPLHF.

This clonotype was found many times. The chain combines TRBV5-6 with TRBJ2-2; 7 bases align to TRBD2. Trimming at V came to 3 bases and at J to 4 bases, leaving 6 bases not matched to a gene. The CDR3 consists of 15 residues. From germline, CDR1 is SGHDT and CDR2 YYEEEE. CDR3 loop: CASSSSGGSTGELFF. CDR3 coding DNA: TGTGCCAGCAGCTCGTCGGGGGGATCCACCGGGGAGCTGTTTTTT.

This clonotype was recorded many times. Here the CDR3 reads CAISEGTSGQETQYF. CDR3 nucleotides: TGTGCCATCAGTGAGGGGACTAGCGGGCAAGAGACCCAGTACTTC. The chain carries TRBV10-3 and TRBJ2-5; 12 nucleotides align to TRBD2. This CDR3 comprises 15 residues. With V trimmed by 2 bases and J by 2 bases, 0 bases remained unmatched. Germline V gene lookup returns CDR1 ENHRY and CDR2 SYGVKD.

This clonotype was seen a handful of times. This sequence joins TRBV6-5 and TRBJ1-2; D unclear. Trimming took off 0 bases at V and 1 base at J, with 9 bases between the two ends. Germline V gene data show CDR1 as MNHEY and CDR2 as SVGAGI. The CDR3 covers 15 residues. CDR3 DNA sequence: TGTGCCAGCAGTTACTCCGGCAAACTTAACTATGGCTACACCTTC. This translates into CASSYSGKLNYGYTF.

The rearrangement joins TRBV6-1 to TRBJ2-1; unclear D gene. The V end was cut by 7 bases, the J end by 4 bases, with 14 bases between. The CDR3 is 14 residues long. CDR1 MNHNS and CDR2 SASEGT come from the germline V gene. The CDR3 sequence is CASTRLALYNEQFF. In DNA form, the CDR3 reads TGTGCCAGCACTCGTTTAGCATTGTACAATGAGCAGTTCTTC.

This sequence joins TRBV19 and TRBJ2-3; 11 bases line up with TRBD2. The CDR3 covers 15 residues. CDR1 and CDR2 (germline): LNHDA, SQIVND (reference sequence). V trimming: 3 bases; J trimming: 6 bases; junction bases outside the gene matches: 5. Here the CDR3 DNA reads TGTGCCAGTAGTATTGGTAGCGGGGGGGCCGATACGCAGTATTTT. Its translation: CASSIGSGGADTQYF.

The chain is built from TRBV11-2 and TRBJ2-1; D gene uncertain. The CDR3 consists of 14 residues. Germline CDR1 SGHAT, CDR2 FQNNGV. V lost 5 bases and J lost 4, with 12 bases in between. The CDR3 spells CASSPLRQYNEQFF. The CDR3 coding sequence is TGTGCCAGCAGCCCGCTGCGACAATACAATGAGCAGTTCTTC.